The clone carrying this T cell receptor (beta chain) occurred a few times. The repertoire was sequenced with immunoSEQ multiplex PCR; TCRdb's copy has only in-frame clones and lacks some. The sample includes over 650,000 clones, roughly 86% seen only once; the top ten take roughly 0.0086%. The record originates from a study of shared T cell receptors in the human thymus. V lost 5 bases, J lost 0 bases, and 13 bases lay in between. CDR3 length: 16 residues. The germline V gene has CDR1 SEHNR and CDR2 FQNEAQ (reference sequence). These data also featured in a second study, about human thymus T cells.

The chain combines TRBV7-9 with TRBJ1-4; D not resolved. The clonotype originates from a boy younger than two with a congenital heart defect. The sequenced sample was thymocytes. In nucleotides, the CDR3 is TGTGCCAGCAGCAAGACGGGTACCGCAACTAATGAAAAACTGTTTTTT. Translated: CASSKTGTATNEKLFF.